The 27 T cell receptor beta chains given below trace back to one sample, sequenced in a study of blood T cells in healthy people across ages. It was with a sample-barcoded 5' primer and a J-beta primer mix that a second PCR of roughly 7 to 12 cycles was run. TCRdb reanalysed the 5' RACE reads using MiXCR and keeps one entry per CDR3 protein. Of over 500,000 distinct CDR3 sequences in the sample, about a quarter were seen once. In addition, the sample was reused for a study of T cells of mothers and their children.

Sequencing was performed on blood. The receptors derive from a boy aged 2 to 9 in good health.

This chain links TRBV19 with TRBJ2-5; 7 nucleotides align to TRBD2. Germline V CDR1 and CDR2: LNHDA, SQIVND (reference sequence). The CDR3 consists of 13 residues. The trim removed 3 bases at V and 5 bases at J, leaving 3 bases unmatched. CDR3 amino acids: CASSIQGGETQYF. Here the CDR3 DNA reads TGTGCCAGTAGTATCCAGGGAGGGGAGACCCAGTACTTC.

This clonotype was seen only a few times. The chain has TRBV29-1 and TRBJ2-7, with 7 nucleotides matching TRBD1. V shed 7 bases and J 0 bases; nucleotides not matched to a gene: 6. CDR1 SQVTM and CDR2 ANQGSEA come from the germline V gene. CDR3 length: 13 amino acids. The CDR3 bases are TGCAGCGCCAACAGGGGCCCCTCCTACGAGCAGTACTTC. Its protein is CSANRGPSYEQYF.

The chain employs TRBV21-1 and TRBJ2-1; the listed D gene, TRBD2, was not tested against the DNA. TRBV21-1 is designated a pseudogene. The CDR3 contains 15 residues. CDR3 loop: CASSALAGAFDEQFF. CDR3 in DNA: TGTGCCAGCAGCGCCCTAGCGGGAGCTTTCGATGAGCAGTTCTTC.

The chain employs TRBV29-1 and TRBJ1-2; D is uncertain. The CDR3 is 12 amino acids. Germline CDR1 SQVTM, CDR2 ANQGSEA. Trimming stripped 5 bases from V and 2 bases from J, with 9 bases between. The CDR3 DNA sequence: TGCAGCGTTAGGATTACAAACTATGGCTACACCTTC. It codes for CSVRITNYGYTF.

The chain carries TRBV7-9 and TRBJ2-3; 13 bases are a match to TRBD2. CDR3 length: 16 residues. Germline CDR1 is SEHNR and CDR2 is FQNEAQ (reference sequence). V shed 5 bases, J shed 4 bases, and the junction held 6 bases outside the gene matches. This CDR3 is CASSLGLAGVPDTQYF. The CDR3 bases are TGTGCCAGCAGCCTCGGACTAGCGGGAGTTCCAGATACGCAGTATTTT. The full variable domain, in which reference TRBV7-9 and TRBJ2-3 provide the parts outside the CDR3, is DTGVSQNPRHKITKRGQNVTFRCDPISEHNRLYWYRQTLGQGPEFLTYFQNEAQLEKSRLLSDRFSAERPKGSFSTLEIQRTEQGDSAMYLCASSLGLAGVPDTQYFGPGTRLTVL.

This chain links TRBV12-3 or TRBV12-4 with TRBJ2-3; D perhaps matches TRBD2 (6 bases). The CDR3 totals 14 residues. V lost 3 bases and J lost 4, with 11 bases in between. CDR3: CASSLREGADTQYF. CDR3 in DNA: TGTGCCAGCAGTTTGCGGGAAGGGGCAGATACGCAGTATTTT.

This chain links TRBV12-3 or TRBV12-4 with TRBJ2-5, with D possibly being TRBD2 (6 bases). The J call may be wrong; the DNA end is better matched by TRBJ2-7. The CDR3 spans 14 residues. The CDR3: CASSLGLALHEQYF. As DNA, the CDR3 is TGTGCCAGCAGTTTAGGGCTAGCGCTCCACGAGCAGTACTTC.

The table lists this clonotype with many counts. The chain has TRBV11-1 and TRBJ2-3; 7 nucleotides align to TRBD2. Germline CDR1 is SGHAT and CDR2 is FQDESV (reference sequence). This CDR3 region has 16 residues. With 4 bases clipped from V and 6 bases from J, the junction kept 13 bases outside the gene matches. CDR3 in DNA: TGTGCCAGCAGCTCCTGGGGGGGAAAGCACTTGGATACGCAGTATTTT. Amino acids: CASSSWGGKHLDTQYF.

V is TRBV12-3 or TRBV12-4 and J is TRBJ2-7, with 10 bases identical to TRBD2. CDR3 length: 14 amino acids. Unmatched junction bases numbered 1, after V lost 2 bases and J lost 3 bases. The DNA of the CDR3 is TGTGCCAGCAGTTTAAGCGGGAGGGACTACGAGCAGTACTTC. Its protein product is CASSLSGRDYEQYF.

The V gene is TRBV20-1, the J gene TRBJ2-1, with D hard to call. The germline V gene has CDR1 DFQATT and CDR2 SNEGSKA (reference sequence). Trimming pared 3 bases from V and 0 bases from J, leaving 12 bases between. This CDR3 is built from 15 residues. This CDR3 reads CSASSSALSYNEQFF. The CDR3, as DNA: TGCAGTGCTAGTTCGTCCGCGCTCTCCTACAATGAGCAGTTCTTC.

This clonotype was seen only a few times. The rearrangement links TRBV30 to TRBJ1-2; 7 bases are a match to TRBD1. J was trimmed by 8 bases and V by 1 base; bases with no gene match: 4. The germline V gene has CDR1 GTSNPN and CDR2 SVGIG (reference sequence). The CDR3 runs to 12 residues. CDR3 DNA: TGTGCCTGGAGTGAAGTCAGGGGGGGCTACACCTTC. It translates to CAWSEVRGGYTF. The full variable domain, rest sourced from reference TRBV30 and TRBJ1-2, is SQTIHQWPATLVQPVGSPLSLECTVEGTSNPNLYWYRQAAGRGLQLLFYSVGIGQISSEVPQNLSASRPQDRQFILSSKKLLLSDSGFYLCAWSEVRGGYTFGSGTRLTVV.

The V and J genes are TRBV9 and TRBJ2-5; 8 nucleotides match TRBD2. The CDR3 has 15 residues. Germline V lookup: CDR1 SGDLS, CDR2 YYNGEE. The V gene end was trimmed by 6 bases and the J gene end by 1 base; junction bases not matched to a gene: 8. The DNA for the CDR3 is TGTGCCAGCACTCCGGGGGGGCCAACCCAAGAGACCCAGTACTTC. This codes for CASTPGGPTQETQYF.

This chain links TRBV6-2 or TRBV6-3 with TRBJ2-7, with 7 bases identical to TRBD1. The CDR3 is 14 residues long. CDR1 MNHEY and CDR2 SVGEGT come from the germline V gene. With 6 bases clipped from V and 2 bases from J, the junction kept 7 bases outside the gene matches. The CDR3 DNA follows: TGTGCCAGCAGAGACCCGGGACAGCCCTACGAGCAGTACTTC. Amino acid sequence: CASRDPGQPYEQYF.

In regard to this clonotype: An end of the junction does not agree with germline; a read error may underlie this. V gene TRBV6-5 combines with J gene TRBJ2-7; D is ambiguous. Germline CDR1 is MNHEY and CDR2 is SVGAGI. This CDR3 has 14 residues. The CDR3 DNA reads as TGTGCCAGCAGGAGAGGAGCCGGCTCCTACGACCAGTACTTC. Protein sequence: CASRRGAGSYDQYF.

This clonotype turned up a few times. CDR3 residues: CSAASGTYEQYF. The DNA of the CDR3 is TGCAGCGCCGCATCCGGTACCTACGAGCAGTACTTC. The chain joins TRBV29-1 to TRBJ2-7; D remains ambiguous. Trimming took 7 bases from V and 2 from J, leaving 12 bases between them. The germline V gene has CDR1 SQVTM and CDR2 ANQGSEA. The CDR3 has 12 amino acids.

Only a few counts were recorded for this clonotype. V and J are TRBV5-1 and TRBJ1-4; 7 bases agree with TRBD1. J gave up 8 bases and V 3 bases, and 10 bases lay outside the gene matches. The germline V gene has CDR1 SGHRS and CDR2 YFSETQ. The CDR3 is 15 amino acids. The CDR3 spells CASSSDVKGAEKLFF. CDR3 bases: TGCGCCAGCAGCTCCGACGTAAAGGGGGCCGAAAAACTGTTTTTT. Full variable domain (missing parts from reference TRBV5-1 and TRBJ1-4): KAGVTQTPRYLIKTRGQQVTLSCSPISGHRSVSWYQQTPGQGLQFLFEYFSETQRNKGNFPGRFSGRQFSNSRSEMNVSTLELGDSALYLCASSSDVKGAEKLFFGSGTQLSVL.

This clonotype has ten or more counts. The V and J genes are TRBV20-1 and TRBJ2-1; TRBD2 matches 9 bases. The CDR3 has 19 residues. Looked up from germline, CDR1 is DFQATT and CDR2 is SNEGSKA (reference sequence). Losses at the gene ends were 0 bases for V and 9 bases for J; bases not matched to a gene: 21. CDR3 bases: TGCAGTGCTAGAGATCCTGGCCAGTATGGTAGAGCGGGAGGAAGTGAGCAGTTCTTC. Translated: CSARDPGQYGRAGGSEQFF.

The CDR3 bases are TGTGCCAGTAGTATTTCTTCTGCCTACAATGAGCAGTTCTTC. Translation: CASSISSAYNEQFF. V is TRBV19 and J is TRBJ2-1, with D unresolved. Trimming left V 3 bases short and J 2 bases short, with 8 bases between. Per germline, CDR1 LNHDA and CDR2 SQIVND (reference sequence). This CDR3 region has 14 residues.

This clonotype appeared a few times. V is TRBV7-2 and J is TRBJ2-1; 13 bases align to TRBD2. The CDR3 has 18 residues. Germline V CDR1 and CDR2: SGHTA, FQGNSA. The V gene end was trimmed by 5 bases and the J gene end by 1 base; junction bases not matched to a gene: 8. The CDR3 coding sequence is TGTGCCAGCAGCGTTACTAGCGGGAGGGCCGGATCCTACAATGAGCAGTTCTTC. This encodes CASSVTSGRAGSYNEQFF.

This chain links TRBV10-3 with TRBJ2-7; 9 nucleotides line up with TRBD1. This CDR3 is 14 amino acids long. V shed 7 bases and J 3 bases; nucleotides not matched to a gene: 7. Germline V gene lookup returns CDR1 ENHRY and CDR2 SYGVKD. The DNA for the CDR3 is TGTGCCATCAAAGAAGGGACAGGGATCTACGAGCAGTACTTC. This encodes CAIKEGTGIYEQYF.

Only a few counts were recorded for this clonotype. The gene calls are TRBV19 and TRBJ2-4, with D unclear. The V end was cut by 5 bases, the J end by 8 bases, with 13 bases between. Germline lookup yields CDR1 LNHDA and CDR2 SQIVND (reference sequence). The CDR3 runs to 13 residues. The CDR3 bases are TGTGCCAGTAGTGCCAGAGCGTCTCACATTCAGTACTTC. This codes for CASSARASHIQYF.

Only a few counts were recorded for this clonotype. The V call is TRBV12-3 or TRBV12-4, the J call TRBJ2-7; TRBD2 aligns across 10 bases. Unmatched junction bases numbered 8, after V lost 6 bases and J lost 6 bases. The CDR3 is 14 amino acids. CDR3 region: CASSQRGGKAEQYF. The CDR3 region has the DNA TGTGCCAGCAGCCAGCGGGGGGGCAAGGCCGAGCAGTACTTC.

This sequence joins TRBV4-3 and TRBJ2-7, with 10 positions matching TRBD2. V lost 0 bases to trimming and J lost 4 bases; unmatched junction nucleotides: 3. Germline CDR1 and CDR2: LGHNA and YSLEER. The CDR3 loop spans 15 amino acids. The DNA for the CDR3 is TGCGCCAGCAGCCAAGATCTAGCGGGAGTATACGAGCAGTACTTC. As protein: CASSQDLAGVYEQYF.

This clonotype has just a few counts. The chain is built from TRBV7-9 and TRBJ1-2; no clear D. Trimming pared 5 bases from V and 5 bases from J, leaving 9 bases between. The germline gives CDR1 SEHNR, CDR2 FQNEAQ (reference sequence). The CDR3 loop spans 12 amino acids. CDR3 protein: CASSPDGYGYTF. CDR3 nucleotides: TGTGCCAGCAGCCCTGATGGATATGGCTACACCTTC.

This clonotype occurred a few times. Here the CDR3 DNA reads TGTGCCAGCAGTTCACTCACCGGGGACAGCTCCTACGAGCAGTACTTC. Protein product: CASSSLTGDSSYEQYF. V usage is TRBV6-5 and J usage is TRBJ2-7, with TRBD1 matching over 7 bases. CDR1 and CDR2 (germline): MNHEY, SVGAGI. V shed 4 bases, J shed 0 bases, and the junction held 9 bases outside the gene matches. This CDR3 has 16 residues.

This clonotype came up once. The V gene is TRBV7-2, the J gene TRBJ2-5; weak D call: TRBD1 (6 bases). The end of the DNA aligns better with TRBJ2-7, so the J call may be wrong. CDR3 length: 15 residues. Germline CDR1 is SGHTA and CDR2 is FQGNSA. The DNA of the CDR3 is TGTGCCAGCAGCTTAATGTGGGCAGGGGACCACGAGCAGTACTTC. Its protein is CASSLMWAGDHEQYF.

This chain connects TRBV20-1 to TRBJ1-4, with TRBD1 as a possible D gene (6 bases). Trimming cost V 0 bases and J 8 bases, with 22 bases left between them. CDR3 size: 17 residues. In germline, CDR1 is DFQATT, CDR2 SNEGSKA (reference sequence). The chain's CDR3 is CSARDPAAQGLREKLFF. The CDR3 bases are TGCAGTGCTAGAGATCCAGCGGCACAGGGTCTGCGCGAAAAACTGTTTTTT.